These 14 T cell receptor beta chains were all obtained from the same sample, sequenced in a study of cytomegalovirus exposure and HLA in healthy donors. PCR employed 60 Vbeta and 13 Jbeta primers. Method: immunoSEQ multiplex PCR; TCRdb's copy keeps in-frame clones and lacks some. The sample includes 150,000 to 180,000 clones, 70% to 80% seen only once; the top ten take about 8.3%. The specimen was PBMCs. These receptors were obtained from a man aged 25 to 40 in good health and CMV-seropositive.

J is TRBJ1-1 and V is TRBV2; 7 positions agree with TRBD1. CDR1 is SNHLY, CDR2 FYNNEI, per germline. J gave up 9 bases and V 4 bases, and 5 bases lay outside the gene matches. This CDR3 has 12 residues. CDR3 amino acids: CASSVIQGKAFF. DNA for the CDR3: TGTGCCAGCAGTGTAATACAGGGGAAAGCTTTCTTT.

The V gene is TRBV27, the J gene TRBJ2-7, with D unresolved. V was trimmed by 0 bases and J by 2 bases, leaving 8 bases between them. The CDR3 runs to 14 residues. Germline V lookup: CDR1 MNHEY, CDR2 SMNVEV (reference sequence). The CDR3 spells CASSLSSTPYEQYF. The CDR3 coding sequence is TGTGCCAGCAGTTTATCTAGCACCCCCTACGAGCAGTACTTC.

The V gene is TRBV4-1, the J gene TRBJ1-1; a possible D gene is TRBD1 (5 bases). Germline CDR1 reads MGHRA; CDR2 reads YSYEKL. Trimming shortened V by 0 bases and J by 11 bases, and 19 bases separated the two germline ends. The CDR3 length is 15 residues. This CDR3 is CASSQDHGGIGGAFF. In DNA form, the CDR3 reads TGCGCCAGCAGCCAAGATCACGGGGGAATAGGTGGGGCTTTCTTT.

This clone was counted a few times. This chain connects TRBV29-1 to TRBJ2-7; 9 nucleotides line up with TRBD2. Germline CDR1 and CDR2: SQVTM and ANQGSEA. Losses at the gene ends were 5 bases for V and 9 bases for J; bases not matched to a gene: 11. The CDR3 has 13 amino acids. As DNA, the CDR3 is TGCAGCGTTTATAGCGGGAGAGGACATGGGCAGTACTTC. As protein: CSVYSGRGHGQYF.

V is TRBV9 and J is TRBJ1-2; tentatively, D is TRBD1 (6 bases). The V gene lost 4 bases and the J gene lost 0 bases, with 13 bases spanning the gap. Germline CDR1 reads SGDLS; CDR2 reads YYNGEE. The CDR3 totals 15 residues. The CDR3 nucleotides read TGTGCCAGCAGCACTCGACAGGACACTAACTATGGCTACACCTTC. It specifies CASSTRQDTNYGYTF.

V gene TRBV4-2 combines with J gene TRBJ2-3; TRBD2 matches at 7 bases. V gave up 0 bases and J gave up 2 bases; unmatched junction bases: 5. CDR3 size: 16 residues. Germline-derived CDR1 and CDR2 are LGHNA and YNFKEQ. Here the CDR3 DNA reads TGTGCCAGCAGCCAAGATCTCCTAGCGGACACAGATACGCAGTATTTT. It codes for CASSQDLLADTDTQYF.

This chain links TRBV29-1 with TRBJ1-1; tentatively, D is TRBD1 (5 bases). Trimming pared 5 bases from V and 0 bases from J, leaving 10 bases between. The CDR3 totals 13 residues. Germline V lookup: CDR1 SQVTM, CDR2 ANQGSEA. This chain's CDR3 is CSVWDLLNTEAFF. CDR3 sequence (DNA): TGCAGCGTTTGGGACTTATTGAACACTGAAGCTTTCTTT.

The gene calls are TRBV10-1 and TRBJ2-7; 7 bases agree with TRBD2. CDR3 size: 15 residues. The V and J ends lost 0 bases and 4 bases, in that order; junction bases with no gene match: 6. Germline V gives CDR1 WNHNN, CDR2 SYGVQD (reference sequence). CDR3 residues: CASSESGLAAYEQYF. CDR3 DNA sequence: TGCGCCAGCAGTGAGTCAGGGCTAGCGGCTTACGAGCAGTACTTC.

The rearrangement joins TRBV7-2 to TRBJ1-3; tentative D call: TRBD1 (6 bases). The CDR3 length is 14 residues. Germline values: CDR1 SGHTA, CDR2 FQGNSA. The ends were cut back, 4 bases at V and 4 bases at J, with 11 bases in the middle. CDR3 sequence: CASSSDRSGNTIYF. As DNA, the CDR3 is TGTGCCAGCAGCTCTGACAGGTCCGGAAACACCATATATTTT.

The chain links TRBV30 to TRBJ1-4; possible D gene TRBD1, 5 bases. The CDR3 extends over 12 amino acids. The germline V and J ends were trimmed by 1 base and 7 bases, with 7 bases remaining between them. The germline gives CDR1 GTSNPN, CDR2 SVGIG (reference sequence). The CDR3 nucleotides read TGTGCCTGGAGTGGGGGGGGTGAAAAACTGTTTTTT. Residues: CAWSGGGEKLFF.

This chain uses TRBV2 with TRBJ2-3; TRBD2 agrees at 8 bases. This CDR3 spans 14 amino acids. Unmatched junction bases numbered 7, after V lost 5 bases and J lost 6 bases. The germline V gene encodes CDR1 SNHLY and CDR2 FYNNEI. CDR3 DNA sequence: TGTGCCAGCAGTACGGGACTAGGGATTGATACGCAGTATTTT. Translating it yields CASSTGLGIDTQYF.

This sequence joins TRBV5-8 and TRBJ1-5; D perhaps matches TRBD1 (5 bases). Trimming left V 0 bases short and J 5 bases short, with 6 bases between. The CDR3 sequence is 13 residues long. Germline CDR1 reads SGHTS; CDR2 reads YDEGEE. The CDR3 here is CASSLEQDQPQHF. In nucleotides, the CDR3 is TGTGCCAGCAGCTTGGAACAGGATCAGCCCCAGCATTTT.

The gene calls are TRBV7-2 and TRBJ1-2; D is unclear. Germline V gene data show CDR1 as SGHTA and CDR2 as FQGNSA. Between the trimmed V and J ends, which lost 2 bases and 10 bases, there was a span of 11 bases. The CDR3 consists of 12 residues. The CDR3 DNA follows: TGTGCCAGCAGCTTATTCCAACAGACCTACACCTTC. It translates to CASSLFQQTYTF.

As regards this clone: One end of the junction varies from germline; a read error may be responsible. V usage is TRBV7-2 and J usage is TRBJ2-6, with a weak D call TRBD1 (5 bases). The CDR3 loop spans 19 amino acids. Per the germline V gene, CDR1 is SGHTA and CDR2 is FQGNSA. CDR3 in DNA: TGTGCCAGCAGCTTAGTTTTGGGCCAGCTCAACTCTGGGGCCAACGGCCTGACTTTC. Translated: CASSLVLGQLNSGANGLTF.